This is a list of T cell receptor beta chains from one sample in a study of OX40 agonist ivuxolimab in advanced cancers. Here immunoSEQ multiplex PCR was the method, and the copy in TCRdb shows in-frame clones only, minus some. In the table there are approximately 49,000 clones, around 80% of which are singletons. The material was CD4+ or CD8+ T cells sorted from blood, obtained in a trial of the OX40 agonist ivuxolimab. The source is an adult with an advanced solid tumor such as melanoma, head and neck, liver or kidney cancer. Both conserved end residues are trimmed from each CDR3. Fields, in order: V gene, CDR3 protein.

TRBV7-2	ASSLHFSGNPGETQY
TRBV6-5	ASSHSDSLSPLH
TRBV29-1	SVAGSSGRAFSADGGELF
TRBV28	ATRTGSYNEQF
TRBV5-6	ASSSPRGDSPLH
TRBV28	ASSFPGRPKNIQY
TRBV9	ASSAIQSPGENTEAF
TRBV27	ASSLRGQGADTQY
TRBV6-5	ASTQGGEDGGYT
TRBV6-6	ASSYGRGRWPEAF
TRBV7-3	ASSFGTSGRRLSYNEQF
TRBV4-3	ASSQLTGGNSPLH
TRBV5-6	ASSYSGTDTQY
TRBV5-1	ASTEVRSGANVLT
TRBV5-1	ASSLSLGLTDTQY
TRBV7-9	ASSWAQGAEAF
TRBV10-1	ASTKSRGTSGTLPPGELF
TRBV4-3	ASSQDWGGSGKGTDTQY
TRBV20-1	SATSNYGYT
TRBV18	ASSPPLGVRYEQY
TRBV7-6	ASSLNSGRVGEQY
TRBV4-3	ASSLREGELF
TRBV27	ASSLSGTRNTGELF
TRBV19	ASTQPGYSNQPQH
TRBV6-5	ASSSSVGYGYT
TRBV7-2	ASRQTGFGSYEQY
TRBV10-3	AISESAVRRNTEAF
TRBV11-3	ASSLDGNTGELF
TRBV7-9	ASSPAGTRGTEAF
TRBV18	ASSGQGGPILSLYEQY
TRBV10-3	AISDGTQAYEQY
TRBV7-9	ASSLYRGFQNTEAF
TRBV19	ASSPHMRAGGPYNEQF
TRBV7-9	ASPPTKNTGELF